Listed below are T cell receptor beta chains from one sample, sequenced in a study of CD8+CD57+ T cells in acquired aplastic anemia. MiXCR, run by TCRdb on the reads, gives a single entry per CDR3 protein. The repertoire holds under 500,000 distinct CDR3 sequences, with less than 35% as singletons. Material: sorted CD4+, CD8+, or CD8+CD57+ T cells (not recorded which) from PBMCs. The receptor source for this set is a human donor with aplastic anemia. Each CDR3 is given with its conserved first and last residue. A D gene is named only where the DNA matches it firmly. Only some rows state a clone size, as once, few, many or a class for expanded clones.

d_call: .; clone_size: many; j_call: TRBJ2-5; v_call: TRBV19; cdr3_aa: CASSPQTSGETQYF; cdr3_nt: TGTGCCAGTAGTCCACAAACCAGCGGCGAGACCCAGTACTTC
d_call: TRBD1; clone_size: .; j_call: TRBJ1-3; v_call: TRBV19; cdr3_aa: CASSIGQAGSGNTIYF; cdr3_nt: TGTGCCAGTAGTATTGGACAGGCCGGCTCTGGAAACACCATATATTTT
d_call: .; clone_size: .; j_call: TRBJ1-4; v_call: TRBV19; cdr3_aa: CASSISTLDNEKLFF; cdr3_nt: TGTGCCAGTAGTATATCGACACTCGATAATGAAAAACTGTTTTTT
d_call: TRBD1; clone_size: .; j_call: TRBJ1-6; v_call: TRBV6-2/TRBV6-3; cdr3_aa: CASSYRGQGNSPLHF; cdr3_nt: TGTGCCAGCAGTTACAGAGGACAGGGAAATTCACCCCTCCACTTT
d_call: TRBD1; clone_size: many; j_call: TRBJ1-5; v_call: TRBV7-9; cdr3_aa: CASSSPGQGEQPQHF; cdr3_nt: TGTGCCAGCAGCTCCCCGGGACAGGGTGAGCAGCCCCAGCATTTT
d_call: TRBD2; clone_size: many; j_call: TRBJ2-3; v_call: TRBV7-9; cdr3_aa: CASSPLAGGRGTDTQYF; cdr3_nt: TGTGCCAGCAGCCCGCTAGCGGGGGGGCGGGGCACAGATACGCAGTATTTT
d_call: .; clone_size: many; j_call: TRBJ1-6; v_call: TRBV5-1; cdr3_aa: CASSLVPENSPLHF; cdr3_nt: TGCGCCAGCAGCTTGGTTCCAGAAAATTCACCCCTCCACTTT
d_call: .; clone_size: once; j_call: TRBJ1-1; v_call: TRBV4-1; cdr3_aa: CASSQERTALRRAFF; cdr3_nt: TGCGCCAGCAGCCAAGAACGGACAGCCCTCCGGAGGGCTTTCTTT
d_call: .; clone_size: .; j_call: TRBJ2-7; v_call: TRBV7-9; cdr3_aa: CASSLPGGNEQYF; cdr3_nt: TGTGCCAGCAGCTTACCAGGGGGGAACGAGCAGTACTTC
d_call: TRBD1; clone_size: .; j_call: TRBJ1-1; v_call: TRBV7-2; cdr3_aa: CASSLAGTASTEAFF; cdr3_nt: TGTGCCAGCAGCTTAGCGGGGACAGCGTCCACTGAAGCTTTCTTT
d_call: .; clone_size: many; j_call: TRBJ2-3; v_call: TRBV11-3; cdr3_aa: CASSLERRADTQYF; cdr3_nt: TGTGCCAGCAGCTTAGAAAGGCGCGCAGATACGCAGTATTTT
d_call: TRBD1; clone_size: many; j_call: TRBJ1-2; v_call: TRBV10-3; cdr3_aa: CAISESPLGRDRGLGYTF; cdr3_nt: TGTGCCATCAGTGAGTCGCCCCTAGGTAGGGACAGGGGGCTTGGCTACACCTTC
d_call: TRBD2; clone_size: many; j_call: TRBJ2-7; v_call: TRBV5-1; cdr3_aa: CASSLAGGGTYEQYF; cdr3_nt: TGCGCCAGCAGCTTGGCGGGAGGCGGTACCTACGAGCAGTACTTC
d_call: .; clone_size: .; j_call: TRBJ1-5; v_call: TRBV20-1; cdr3_aa: CSASLSPGDEQPQHF; cdr3_nt: TGCAGTGCGTCCCTCTCCCCCGGGGATGAGCAGCCCCAGCATTTT
d_call: .; clone_size: many; j_call: TRBJ2-4; v_call: TRBV15; cdr3_aa: CATSPSPFIAKNIQYF; cdr3_nt: TGTGCCACCAGCCCCAGTCCGTTCATAGCCAAAAACATTCAGTACTTC
d_call: .; clone_size: few; j_call: TRBJ2-3; v_call: TRBV6-1; cdr3_aa: CASSLLGGSSTDTQYF; cdr3_nt: TGTGCCAGCAGCCTACTAGGGGGATCTAGCACAGATACGCAGTATTTT
d_call: .; clone_size: many; j_call: TRBJ1-1; v_call: TRBV25-1; cdr3_aa: CASSASGSEAFF; cdr3_nt: TGTGCCAGCAGTGCCAGTGGGTCTGAAGCTTTCTTT
d_call: .; clone_size: few; j_call: TRBJ2-1; v_call: TRBV19; cdr3_aa: CASSISGFGSNEQFF; cdr3_nt: TGTGCCAGTAGTATAAGCGGTTTCGGTAGCAATGAGCAGTTCTTC
d_call: .; clone_size: many; j_call: TRBJ1-1; v_call: TRBV10-1; cdr3_aa: CASRGTNTEAFF; cdr3_nt: TGCGCCAGCAGAGGGACGAACACTGAAGCTTTCTTT
d_call: .; clone_size: many; j_call: TRBJ1-2; v_call: TRBV2; cdr3_aa: CASRNRETRSGYTF; cdr3_nt: TGTGCCAGCAGGAACAGGGAAACGAGAAGTGGCTACACCTTC
d_call: TRBD2; clone_size: few; j_call: TRBJ2-5; v_call: TRBV18; cdr3_aa: CASSPGTSGFQETQYF; cdr3_nt: TGTGCCAGCTCACCAGGGACTAGCGGGTTCCAAGAGACCCAGTACTTC